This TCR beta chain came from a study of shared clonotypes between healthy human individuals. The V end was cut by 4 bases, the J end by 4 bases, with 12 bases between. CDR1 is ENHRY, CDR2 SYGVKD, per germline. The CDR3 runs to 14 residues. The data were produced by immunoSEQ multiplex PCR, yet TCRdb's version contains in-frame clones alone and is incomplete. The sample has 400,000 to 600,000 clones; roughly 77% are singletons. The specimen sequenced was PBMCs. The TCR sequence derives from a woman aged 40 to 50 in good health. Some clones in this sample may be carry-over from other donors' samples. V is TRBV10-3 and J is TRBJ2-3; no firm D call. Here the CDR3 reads CAISAKGVSDTQYF. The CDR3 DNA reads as TGTGCCATCAGTGCGAAGGGCGTGTCAGATACGCAGTATTTT.